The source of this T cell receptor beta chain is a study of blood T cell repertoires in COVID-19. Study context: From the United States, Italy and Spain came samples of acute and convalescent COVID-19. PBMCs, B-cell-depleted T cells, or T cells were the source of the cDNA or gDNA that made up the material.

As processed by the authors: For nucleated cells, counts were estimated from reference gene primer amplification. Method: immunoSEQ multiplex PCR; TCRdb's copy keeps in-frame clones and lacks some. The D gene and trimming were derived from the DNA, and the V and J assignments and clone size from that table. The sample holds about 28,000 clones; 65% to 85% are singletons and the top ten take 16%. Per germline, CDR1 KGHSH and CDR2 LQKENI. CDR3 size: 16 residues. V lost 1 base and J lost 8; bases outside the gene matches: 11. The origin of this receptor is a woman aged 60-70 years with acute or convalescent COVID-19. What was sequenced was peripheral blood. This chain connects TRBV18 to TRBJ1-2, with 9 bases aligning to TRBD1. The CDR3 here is CASSPRRDRVKGGYTF. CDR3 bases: TGTGCCAGCTCACCACGCCGGGACAGGGTTAAAGGGGGCTACACCTTC. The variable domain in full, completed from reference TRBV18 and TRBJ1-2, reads NAGVMQNPRHLVRRRGQEARLRCSPMKGHSHVYWYRQLPEEGLKFMVYLQKENIIDESGMPKERFSAEFPKEGPSILRIQQVVRGDSAAYFCASSPRRDRVKGGYTFGSGTRLTVV.